The 27 T cell receptor beta chains below all came from one sample that was sequenced in a study of T cell responses to AZD1222 COVID-19 vaccine. TCRdb keeps only in-frame clones here, not all; method: immunoSEQ multiplex PCR. This table has 120,000 or so clones, around 92% appearing once. This sample comprised peripheral blood, obtained on day 0 of AZD1222 vaccination. These receptors all stem from an adult in good health.

This clone occurred a few times. The rearrangement links TRBV7-9 to TRBJ2-7; maybe TRBD2 (6 bases). The CDR3 has 17 residues. Germline CDR1 reads SEHNR; CDR2 reads FQNEAQ (reference sequence). The V and J ends lost 1 base and 6 bases respectively, with 22 bases between them. The CDR3 coding sequence is TGTGCCAGCAGCTTAGGACTACAGGCGTTTTCGCGGGGCGAGCAGTACTTC. Translated, it gives CASSLGLQAFSRGEQYF.

The chain links TRBV5-1 to TRBJ1-3; D may be TRBD1 (6 bases). CDR1 is SGHRS, CDR2 YFSETQ, per germline. Deletions cut 2 bases from V and 8 bases from J, with 20 bases between. The length of the CDR3 is 16 residues. CDR3 DNA sequence: TGCGCCAGCAGCTTAGAACCACAGGGAACCATGGACACCATATATTTT. It yields the protein CASSLEPQGTMDTIYF.

This sequence joins TRBV5-1 and TRBJ1-2; D gene unclear. V was trimmed by 7 bases and J by 8 bases, leaving 24 bases between them. Germline V lookup: CDR1 SGHRS, CDR2 YFSETQ. This CDR3 has 15 residues. The CDR3 is CASRPHADREGGYTF. DNA for the CDR3: TGCGCCAGCCGCCCCCACGCCGACCGGGAGGGAGGCTACACCTTC.

J is TRBJ2-7 and V is TRBV28; 7 nucleotides agree with TRBD1. V was clipped by 0 bases and J by 4 bases; unmatched bases: 6. The CDR3 has 15 residues. CDR1 MDHEN and CDR2 SYDVKM come from the germline V gene. This CDR3 is CASSLWGRGQYEQYF. CDR3 DNA: TGTGCCAGCAGTTTATGGGGTAGGGGACAGTACGAGCAGTACTTC.

V gene TRBV5-1 combines with J gene TRBJ1-2; D uncertain. Per the germline V gene, CDR1 is SGHRS and CDR2 is YFSETQ. The CDR3 consists of 14 residues. V dropped 4 bases and J dropped 4 bases, with 14 bases sitting between them. The CDR3 nucleotides read TGCGCCAGCAGCCCGACTGGGCTGGGCTATGGCTACACCTTC. Encoded protein: CASSPTGLGYGYTF.

The chain recombines TRBV9 with TRBJ2-1; D tentatively reads TRBD1 or TRBD2 (6 bases each). This CDR3 has 17 amino acids. V lost 2 bases, J lost 5 bases, and 20 bases lay in between. Germline CDR1 and CDR2: SGDLS and YYNGEE. The CDR3 reads CASSVDPSGAQNNEQFF. CDR3 nucleotide sequence: TGTGCCAGCAGCGTCGACCCCTCGGGGGCCCAAAACAATGAGCAGTTCTTC.

V and J are TRBV20-1 and TRBJ2-5; the D is unclear. The CDR3 has 13 residues. The germline V and J ends were trimmed by 3 bases and 4 bases, with 12 bases remaining between them. Looked up from germline, CDR1 is DFQATT and CDR2 is SNEGSKA (reference sequence). The CDR3 sequence: CSASRSLGETQYF. In DNA, the CDR3 is TGCAGTGCTAGTCGGAGCCTAGGAGAGACCCAGTACTTC.

The V call is TRBV4-1, the J call TRBJ1-2, with unresolved D. Germline-derived CDR1 and CDR2 are MGHRA and YSYEKL. The CDR3 contains 14 residues. V lost 1 base to trimming and J lost 4 bases, with 10 bases between them. The CDR3 reads CASSQGYASYGYTF. In nucleotides, the CDR3 is TGCGCCAGCAGCCAAGGTTACGCGTCCTATGGCTACACCTTC.

The gene calls are TRBV7-9 and TRBJ2-2; D unclear. The CDR3 is made up of 13 amino acids. Germline V lookup: CDR1 SEHNR, CDR2 FQNEAQ (reference sequence). V was clipped by 7 bases and J by 0 bases, with 6 bases between them. CDR3 loop: CASTDPNTGELFF. CDR3 nucleotide sequence: TGTGCCAGCACAGACCCGAACACCGGGGAGCTGTTTTTT.

The gene calls are TRBV10-2 and TRBJ2-5; either TRBD1 or TRBD2 may supply D (7 bases each). CDR1 WSHSY and CDR2 SAAADI come from the germline V gene. The ends were cut back, 6 bases at V and 8 bases at J, with 16 bases in the middle. The CDR3 length is 13 residues. Here the CDR3 DNA reads TGCGCCAGCAGGGGGGGGACAGCTACAACCCAGTACTTC. This gives the protein CASRGGTATTQYF.

This rearrangement joins TRBV2 to TRBJ2-2, with unresolved D. The CDR3 has 14 amino acids. The V end lost 4 bases, the J end lost 4 bases, and 10 bases lay between the germline ends. Germline V gene sequence: CDR1 SNHLY, CDR2 FYNNEI. This chain's CDR3 is CASSAQRITGELFF. For the CDR3, the DNA is TGTGCCAGCAGTGCCCAAAGAATCACCGGGGAGCTGTTTTTT.

The genes are TRBV13 and TRBJ1-6; D call uncertain. The ends were cut back, 7 bases at V and 7 bases at J, with 8 bases in the middle. Germline lookup yields CDR1 PRHDT and CDR2 FYEKMQ (reference sequence). The CDR3 is 12 amino acids. The CDR3 bases are TGTGCCAGCACGGGCCTGAATTCACCCCTCCACTTT. Amino acids: CASTGLNSPLHF.

This clone has just one count. The chain uses TRBV6-1 and TRBJ1-2; D is ambiguous. The V end was cut by 2 bases, the J end by 1 base, with 14 bases between. This CDR3 comprises 16 residues. The germline V gene has CDR1 MNHNS and CDR2 SASEGT. CDR3 region: CASSESWPGLNYGYTF. DNA for the CDR3: TGTGCCAGCAGTGAAAGCTGGCCAGGCCTTAACTATGGCTACACCTTC.

The rearrangement joins TRBV10-3 to TRBJ2-7, with 10 bases that match TRBD1. Germline-derived CDR1 and CDR2 are ENHRY and SYGVKD. The CDR3 covers 16 residues. The ends lost 3 bases at V and 1 base at J; junction bases unmatched: 6. CDR3 residues: CAISEIWDRGSYEQYF. The CDR3 nucleotides read TGTGCCATCAGTGAAATTTGGGACAGGGGTTCCTACGAGCAGTACTTC.

The chain employs TRBV5-1 and TRBJ1-1, with a weak D call TRBD1 (6 bases). CDR1 is SGHRS and CDR2 is YFSETQ in the germline V gene. The V end lost 5 bases, the J end lost 1 base, and 9 bases lay between the germline ends. This CDR3 is built from 13 residues. The CDR3 coding sequence is TGCGCCAGCAGGGTGACAGGGAACACTGAAGCTTTCTTT. Translation: CASRVTGNTEAFF.

The V call is TRBV6-5, the J call TRBJ1-4; D call uncertain. CDR1 is MNHEY and CDR2 is SVGAGI in the germline V gene. V was cut by 8 bases and J by 4 bases, with 17 bases left in between. The CDR3 runs 15 residues. Here the CDR3 reads CASAKVRGNNEKLFF. As DNA, the CDR3 is TGTGCCAGCGCGAAAGTCCGGGGAAATAATGAAAAACTGTTTTTT.

The chain's CDR3 is CASSLRTSGAREQYF. The CDR3 bases are TGTGCCAGCAGCTTAAGGACTAGCGGGGCAAGGGAGCAGTACTTC. This chain connects TRBV11-2 to TRBJ2-7; 12 nucleotides align to TRBD2. CDR3 length: 15 amino acids. With 2 bases clipped from V and 7 bases from J, the junction kept 6 bases outside the gene matches. Germline CDR1 SGHAT, CDR2 FQNNGV.

The chain recombines TRBV9 with TRBJ2-7, with TRBD2 matching over 13 bases. Looked up from germline, CDR1 is SGDLS and CDR2 is YYNGEE. With V trimmed by 4 bases and J by 2 bases, 9 bases remained unmatched. The CDR3 consists of 17 residues. The CDR3 DNA reads as TGTGCCAGCAGCCTGACCTCCGGGACTAGCGGGGCCTACGAGCAGTACTTC. Its translation is CASSLTSGTSGAYEQYF.

CDR3 amino acids: CASSLAYGVDTQYF. In nucleotides, the CDR3 is TGTGCCAGCAGCTTAGCCTACGGGGTAGATACGCAGTATTTT. The chain employs TRBV7-9 and TRBJ2-3, with D perhaps matching TRBD2 (5 bases). The CDR3 runs to 14 residues. Deletions cut 0 bases from V and 5 bases from J, with 9 bases between. Germline lookup yields CDR1 SEHNR and CDR2 FQNEAQ (reference sequence).

This chain links TRBV11-1 with TRBJ1-2, with 7 bases matching TRBD1. V lost 2 bases to trimming and J lost 4 bases; unmatched junction nucleotides: 4. Looked up from germline, CDR1 is SGHAT and CDR2 is FQDESV (reference sequence). The CDR3 contains 14 residues. CDR3 DNA sequence: TGTGCCAGCAGCTTAAGACAGGGAGGCTATGGCTACACCTTC. This translates into CASSLRQGGYGYTF.

The V and J genes are TRBV6-5 and TRBJ2-7; D is undetermined. V gave up 8 bases and J gave up 4 bases, with 12 bases separating them. CDR3 length: 12 residues. Germline V gene lookup returns CDR1 MNHEY and CDR2 SVGAGI. In DNA form, the CDR3 reads TGTGCCAGCTTAGGGAACGCTTACGAGCAGTACTTC. This codes for CASLGNAYEQYF.

This chain connects TRBV7-3 to TRBJ2-2; TRBD2 matches 8 bases. Germline values: CDR1 SGHTA, CDR2 FQGTGA. The CDR3 contains 16 residues. The junction had 9 bases not matched to a gene; V was cut back by 5 bases and J by 4 bases. CDR3 nucleotides: TGTGCCAGCAGCCCCCGGGGGGGACGGGGCACCGGGGAGCTGTTTTTT. This gives the protein CASSPRGGRGTGELFF.

The chain couples TRBV5-5 to TRBJ2-1; D is uncertain. V gave up 6 bases and J gave up 5 bases, with 12 bases separating them. The CDR3 consists of 13 residues. Looked up from germline, CDR1 is SGHKS and CDR2 is YYEKEE (reference sequence). The CDR3 nucleotides are TGTGCCAGCACGACCGGCACCCACAATGAGCAGTTCTTC. Amino acid sequence: CASTTGTHNEQFF.

V is TRBV5-6 and J is TRBJ1-5, with TRBD1 matching 10 bases. CDR1 and CDR2 (germline): SGHDT, YYEEEE. The CDR3 has 17 residues. The V gene end was trimmed by 0 bases and the J gene end by 3 bases; junction bases not matched to a gene: 6. CDR3 DNA: TGTGCCAGCAGCTTGGGATGGGACAGGGGATTCAATCAGCCCCAGCATTTT. It is translated as CASSLGWDRGFNQPQHF.

CDR3 region: CASSPGLAPSGELFF. CDR3 in DNA: TGTGCCAGCTCACCGGGACTAGCTCCCTCGGGGGAGCTGTTTTTT. The V gene is TRBV18, the J gene TRBJ2-2; 9 bases are a match to TRBD2. The CDR3 runs to 15 residues. V lost 3 bases to trimming and J lost 8 bases; unmatched junction nucleotides: 7. Germline V gives CDR1 KGHSH, CDR2 LQKENI.

This clone was recorded only once. This chain links TRBV6-6 with TRBJ1-1; D remains unclear. The V and J ends lost 8 bases and 11 bases respectively, with 15 bases between them. CDR1 MNHNY and CDR2 SVGAGI come from the germline V gene (reference sequence). There are 11 residues in the CDR3. CDR3 in DNA: TGTGCCAGCGCCCAGACGCATTGGGCTTTCTTT. Translated, it gives CASAQTHWAFF.

This clone occurred a few times. The V gene is TRBV18, the J gene TRBJ1-4; tentatively, D is TRBD1 (5 bases). The CDR3 is 13 amino acids. V dropped 4 bases and J dropped 6 bases, with 9 bases sitting between them. CDR1 is KGHSH and CDR2 is LQKENI in the germline V gene. The CDR3 is CASSLGGYEKLFF. The DNA for the CDR3 is TGTGCCAGCTCACTCGGGGGGTATGAAAAACTGTTTTTT.